One sample yielded the 32 T cell receptor beta chains listed below, sequenced in a study of T cells after yellow fever vaccination. TCRdb reprocessed the 5' RACE reads via MiXCR and lists one record per CDR3 protein. Of 250,000 or so distinct CDR3 sequences listed, 6.9% are singletons. The sample consisted of CD4+ T cells sorted from PBMCs, taken 15 days after the yellow fever booster vaccination. Receptor source: a man under 40 who received the YFV17D yellow fever vaccine.

The V call is TRBV7-9, the J call TRBJ2-1; 8 nucleotides line up with TRBD2. V was pared by 2 bases and J by 10 bases, with 7 bases of the junction left unmatched. CDR3 length: 14 amino acids. Germline CDR1 is SEHNR and CDR2 is FQNEAQ (reference sequence). The CDR3 nucleotides read TGTGCCAGCAGCTTAAATCGAGCGGGAGAGGAGCAGTTCTTC. Protein sequence: CASSLNRAGEEQFF. The full variable domain, in which reference TRBV7-9 and TRBJ2-1 provide the parts outside the CDR3, is DTGVSQNPRHKITKRGQNVTFRCDPISEHNRLYWYRQTLGQGPEFLTYFQNEAQLEKSRLLSDRFSAERPKGSFSTLEIQRTEQGDSAMYLCASSLNRAGEEQFFGPGTRLTVL.

The CDR3 bases are TGTGCCAGCAGCAAGGACAGGTTGGACCCTACGCAGTATTTT. It codes for CASSKDRLDPTQYF. The chain uses TRBV7-3 and TRBJ2-3, with TRBD1 matching 7 bases. Germline values: CDR1 SGHTA, CDR2 FQGTGA. The V segment lost 5 bases and the J segment 8 bases; nucleotides outside the gene matches: 10. The CDR3 sequence is 14 residues long.

This clonotype was detected only a few times. V usage is TRBV7-2 and J usage is TRBJ2-2; 7 bases are shared with TRBD2. This CDR3 is built from 16 residues. After removal of 5 bases from V and 6 bases from J, the junction contained 12 bases not matched to a gene. CDR1 is SGHTA and CDR2 is FQGNSA in the germline V gene. As DNA, the CDR3 is TGTGCCAGCAGCCCCCCGGCGGGAGTAGTTTCCGGGGAGCTGTTTTTT. Translated: CASSPPAGVVSGELFF.

This rearrangement joins TRBV5-1 to TRBJ2-3; D gene unclear. The CDR3 totals 15 residues. Trimming removed 1 base at V and 2 bases at J, with 11 bases between. Per the germline V gene, CDR1 is SGHRS and CDR2 is YFSETQ. The CDR3 sequence is CASSLTPPTTDTQYF. The DNA of the CDR3 is TGCGCCAGCAGCTTGACACCGCCGACCACAGATACGCAGTATTTT.

This clonotype came up many times. The J gene is TRBJ2-7, the V gene TRBV4-3; 8 nucleotides align to TRBD2. Germline V gene sequence: CDR1 LGHNA, CDR2 YSLEER. The CDR3 is 15 amino acids. Trimming removed 5 bases from V and 1 base from J; junction bases left unmatched: 7. In DNA, the CDR3 is TGCGCCAGCAGCAACGGGGGGGGAGCGTCCTACGAGCAGTACTTC. This sequence encodes CASSNGGGASYEQYF.

This clonotype was recorded a few times. The chain joins TRBV5-1 to TRBJ2-7; no firm D call. The CDR3 runs 15 residues. Trimming shortened V by 0 bases and J by 3 bases, and 13 bases separated the two germline ends. The V gene's germline CDR1 is SGHRS and CDR2 YFSETQ. The CDR3 DNA reads TGCGCCAGCAGCTTGGTGGCAGGCCCCTACTACGAGCAGTACTTC. Its translation: CASSLVAGPYYEQYF.

This clonotype has only a few counts. The chain has TRBV20-1 and TRBJ2-1; 7 bases are shared with TRBD1. Germline lookup yields CDR1 DFQATT and CDR2 SNEGSKA (reference sequence). Germline trimming cut 8 bases from V and 4 bases from J; bases unmatched to any gene: 5. There are 12 residues in the CDR3. In nucleotides, the CDR3 is TGCAGTTCGGGACAGAGTTACAATGAGCAGTTCTTC. Residues: CSSGQSYNEQFF.

The rearrangement uses TRBV7-6 and TRBJ2-3; D remains ambiguous. CDR1 is SGHVS, CDR2 FNYEAQ, per germline. V lost 0 bases and J 4 bases, leaving 17 bases between the germline ends. CDR3 length equals 17 residues. CDR3 sequence (DNA): TGTGCCAGCAGCTTAGCGTCGGCCCAAAGCGCGGCAGATACGCAGTATTTT. It yields the protein CASSLASAQSAADTQYF.

This clonotype has more than one count but fewer than ten. The chain has TRBV2 and TRBJ1-1, with D tentatively TRBD1 (5 bases). This CDR3 has 16 residues. Deletions cut 2 bases from V and 6 bases from J, with 19 bases between. Per the germline V gene, CDR1 is SNHLY and CDR2 is FYNNEI. The CDR3 DNA follows: TGTGCCAGCAGTGAATTGTTGGGACCAATCGGATCTGAAGCTTTCTTT. Translation gives CASSELLGPIGSEAFF.

In regard to this clonotype: The junction departs from the called germline gene at one end, perhaps through a read error. The chain has TRBV10-3 and TRBJ2-6, with D perhaps matching TRBD2 (5 bases). CDR3 size: 18 residues. Germline CDR1 reads ENHRY; CDR2 reads SYGVKD. The DNA for the CDR3 is TGTGCCATCAGTCAGTCGCGGGCCCCGACCTCTGGGGCCAACGTCCTGACTTTC. This gives the protein CAISQSRAPTSGANVLTF.

This clonotype has a count of ten or more. V is TRBV6-5 and J is TRBJ2-2; D may match TRBD1 or TRBD2 (6 bases each). V was trimmed by 5 bases and J by 4 bases, leaving 17 bases between them. Germline CDR1 reads MNHEY; CDR2 reads SVGAGI. CDR3 length: 16 residues. CDR3 region: CASSLTGLRGTGELFF. CDR3 nucleotide sequence: TGTGCCAGCAGTCTGACAGGACTACGGGGCACCGGGGAGCTGTTTTTT.

The genes are TRBV7-9 and TRBJ2-3, with TRBD2 matching over 10 bases. The V segment lost 5 bases and the J segment 4 bases; nucleotides outside the gene matches: 9. Germline lookup yields CDR1 SEHNR and CDR2 FQNEAQ (reference sequence). This CDR3 has 16 amino acids. The CDR3 DNA reads as TGTGCCAGCAGCCAAAGGCGGCTAGCGGGAGCAGATACGCAGTATTTT. Translating gives CASSQRRLAGADTQYF.

This clonotype was seen at least ten times. This rearrangement joins TRBV7-2 to TRBJ2-7; D perhaps matches TRBD2 (6 bases). The CDR3 has 14 amino acids. Germline V gives CDR1 SGHTA, CDR2 FQGNSA. Trimming cost V 7 bases and J 5 bases, with 18 bases left between them. The CDR3 loop is CASTTYAGTNEQYF. Here the CDR3 DNA reads TGTGCCAGCACCACATACGCGGGAACGAACGAGCAGTACTTC. The variable domain in full, completed from reference TRBV7-2 and TRBJ2-7, reads GAGVSQSPSNKVTEKGKDVELRCDPISGHTALYWYRQSLGQGLEFLIYFQGNSAPDKSGLPSDRFSAERTGGSVSTLTIQRTQQEDSAVYLCASTTYAGTNEQYFGPGTRLTVT.

This clonotype occurred many times. One base away lies a much larger clone, so this may be a sequencing read error. The CDR3 region is CASTPTDTQYF. CDR3 coding DNA: TGTGCCAGCACCCCCACAGATACGCAGTATTTT. The chain carries TRBV7-9 and TRBJ2-3; D is ambiguous. The CDR3 covers 11 residues. Germline CDR1 SEHNR, CDR2 FQNEAQ (reference sequence). Trimming shortened V by 7 bases and J by 2 bases, and 4 bases separated the two germline ends.

The CDR3 DNA reads TGTGCCAGCAGCCAAGATCCCCGAGACCACAATGAGCAGTTCTTC. It specifies CASSQDPRDHNEQFF. V usage is TRBV3-1 and J usage is TRBJ2-1; D not resolved. Trimming pared 0 bases from V and 5 bases from J, leaving 11 bases between. Germline CDR1 LGHDT, CDR2 YNNKEL (reference sequence). The CDR3 spans 15 residues.

The V call is TRBV9, the J call TRBJ2-7; no clear D gene. With 0 bases removed from V and 2 bases from J, the gap between germline ends came to 6 bases. CDR1 is SGDLS and CDR2 is YYNGEE in the germline V gene. CDR3 size: 13 residues. CDR3 in DNA: TGTGCCAGCAGCGTAGCCCCGACCTACGAGCAGTACTTC. It specifies CASSVAPTYEQYF.

In this sample, this clonotype turned up many times. The chain has TRBV10-3 and TRBJ2-5; D ambiguous. Trimming removed 0 bases at V and 1 base at J, with 9 bases between. The CDR3 sequence is 15 residues long. Germline V gene data show CDR1 as ENHRY and CDR2 as SYGVKD. The CDR3 nucleotides are TGTGCCATCAGTGAGTCAGCAGGAGTCCAAGAGACCCAGTACTTC. Translated, it gives CAISESAGVQETQYF.

This clonotype was detected a few times. The gene calls are TRBV20-1 and TRBJ2-5, with 9 bases aligning to TRBD1. This CDR3 has 13 amino acids. Germline CDR1 DFQATT, CDR2 SNEGSKA (reference sequence). V shed 4 bases and J 3 bases; nucleotides not matched to a gene: 3. The DNA of the CDR3 is TGCAGTGCTACCGGGACAGGGAAAGAGACCCAGTACTTC. Its translation: CSATGTGKETQYF.

This clonotype was picked up many times. The rearrangement joins TRBV19 to TRBJ2-1, with 8 bases matching TRBD2. V lost 3 bases to trimming and J lost 4 bases; unmatched junction nucleotides: 8. Looked up from germline, CDR1 is LNHDA and CDR2 is SQIVND (reference sequence). The CDR3 covers 16 residues. The chain's CDR3 is CASSIPTSGPYNEQFF. For the CDR3, the DNA is TGTGCCAGTAGTATCCCTACTAGCGGACCTTACAATGAGCAGTTCTTC.

The J gene is TRBJ1-3, the V gene TRBV7-2, with D hard to call. Germline CDR1 is SGHTA and CDR2 is FQGNSA. This CDR3 has 15 amino acids. V lost 1 base and J lost 0, with 7 bases in between. DNA of the CDR3: TGTGCCAGCAGCTTAGGTCTCTCCTCTGGAAACACCATATATTTT. It yields the protein CASSLGLSSGNTIYF. Variable domain in full (rest from reference TRBV7-2 and TRBJ1-3): GAGVSQSPSNKVTEKGKDVELRCDPISGHTALYWYRQSLGQGLEFLIYFQGNSAPDKSGLPSDRFSAERTGGSVSTLTIQRTQQEDSAVYLCASSLGLSSGNTIYFGEGSWLTVV.

V and J are TRBV7-2 and TRBJ2-7; the D is unclear. This CDR3 comprises 14 residues. The V gene lost 1 base and the J gene lost 1 base, with 8 bases spanning the gap. Germline V CDR1 and CDR2: SGHTA, FQGNSA. CDR3 region: CASSLGSTSYEQYF. The CDR3 DNA follows: TGTGCCAGCAGCTTAGGGAGCACATCCTACGAGCAGTACTTC.

This clonotype was seen many times. This chain joins TRBV28 and TRBJ2-3; a possible D gene is TRBD1 (6 bases). This CDR3 has 12 amino acids. Germline V gives CDR1 MDHEN, CDR2 SYDVKM. V was cut by 8 bases and J by 5 bases, with 11 bases left in between. CDR3 in amino acids: CASSSGEDTQYF. Written as DNA, the CDR3 is TGTGCCAGCTCATCAGGGGAAGATACGCAGTATTTT.

The CDR3 coding sequence is TGTGCCAGCAGCTTACGGTTTAGCGTCCCCACAGATACGCAGTATTTT. This encodes CASSLRFSVPTDTQYF. This chain uses TRBV7-2 with TRBJ2-3, with D possibly matching TRBD2 (5 bases). The V end was cut by 2 bases, the J end by 2 bases, with 14 bases between. Germline V gives CDR1 SGHTA, CDR2 FQGNSA. The CDR3 has 16 residues.

This clonotype has more than one count but fewer than ten. The rearrangement uses TRBV5-8 and TRBJ1-5, with D perhaps matching TRBD1 (6 bases). The CDR3 sequence is 16 residues long. Germline V gives CDR1 SGHTS, CDR2 YDEGEE. V was trimmed by 0 bases and J by 4 bases, leaving 14 bases between them. CDR3 DNA sequence: TGTGCCAGCAGCTTGGGCAGGGGAAATATTAATCAGCCCCAGCATTTT. Amino acids: CASSLGRGNINQPQHF.

The chain joins TRBV7-2 to TRBJ2-1; D call uncertain. Germline V gives CDR1 SGHTA, CDR2 FQGNSA. The CDR3 is 13 amino acids. Trimming took 1 base from V and 10 from J, leaving 11 bases between them. CDR3 loop: CASSLERYAEQFF. CDR3 nucleotides: TGTGCCAGCAGCTTAGAAAGGTACGCGGAGCAGTTCTTC.

This clonotype occurred a few times. V and J are TRBV20-1 and TRBJ2-1, with 14 bases matching TRBD2. After removal of 3 bases from V and 9 bases from J, the junction contained 1 base not matched to a gene. Germline CDR1 reads DFQATT; CDR2 reads SNEGSKA (reference sequence). CDR3 size: 13 residues. The CDR3 loop is CSARGLAGVEQFF. The CDR3 bases are TGCAGTGCTAGGGGACTAGCGGGAGTTGAGCAGTTCTTC.

At least ten counts were recorded for this clonotype. The CDR3: CASSLGLIPEAFF. For the CDR3, the DNA is TGTGCCAGCAGCTTAGGGCTGATCCCTGAAGCTTTCTTT. The chain uses TRBV7-2 and TRBJ1-1; D gene ambiguous. The germline V gene encodes CDR1 SGHTA and CDR2 FQGNSA. The CDR3 spans 13 residues. V lost 1 base, J lost 6 bases, and 9 bases lay in between.

In DNA, the CDR3 is TGTGCCAGCAGCTTAGAAGAAGCAGGGCTGCGGGGGAGCAACACCTTC. This translates into CASSLEEAGLRGSNTF. The chain recombines TRBV7-2 with TRBJ1-2; TRBD1 is a possible D gene (5 bases). The V gene's germline CDR1 is SGHTA and CDR2 FQGNSA. V lost 1 base, J lost 12 bases, and 24 bases lay in between. CDR3 length: 16 amino acids.

The rearrangement links TRBV7-9 to TRBJ2-4; D remains ambiguous. The germline CDR1 and CDR2 sequences are SEHNR and FQNEAQ (reference sequence). CDR3 length: 11 amino acids. Trimming removed 6 bases at V and 6 bases at J, with 6 bases between. CDR3 sequence: CASSSVNIQYF. As DNA, the CDR3 is TGTGCCAGCAGTTCGGTAAACATTCAGTACTTC.

The chain joins TRBV5-1 to TRBJ2-3, with 12 bases aligning to TRBD2. This CDR3 contains 14 residues. Germline V gene data show CDR1 as SGHRS and CDR2 as YFSETQ. Unmatched junction bases numbered 3, after V lost 7 bases and J lost 3 bases. For the CDR3, the DNA is TGCGCCAGCCGGACTAGCGGGAAAACAGATACGCAGTATTTT. This gives the protein CASRTSGKTDTQYF.

This clonotype came up a few times. V usage is TRBV11-2 and J usage is TRBJ2-2, with 10 positions matching TRBD2. The junction had 19 bases not matched to a gene; V was cut back by 5 bases and J by 4 bases. The CDR3 is 20 residues long. Germline CDR1 reads SGHAT; CDR2 reads FQNNGV. The CDR3 bases are TGTGCCAGCAGCCCAAAGGGCTCGGGAGGGACTAGCGATATCACCGGGGAGCTGTTTTTT. It is translated as CASSPKGSGGTSDITGELFF. Full variable domain (remainder filled in from reference TRBV11-2 and TRBJ2-2): EAGVAQSPRYKIIEKRQSVAFWCNPISGHATLYWYQQILGQGPKLLIQFQNNGVVDDSQLPKDRFSAERLKGVDSTLKIQPAKLEDSAVYLCASSPKGSGGTSDITGELFFGEGSRLTVL.

This clonotype was picked up a small number of times. The rearrangement uses TRBV13 and TRBJ1-1; tentative D call: TRBD1 (5 bases). The germline CDR1 and CDR2 sequences are PRHDT and FYEKMQ (reference sequence). This CDR3 is built from 13 residues. Trimming left V 4 bases short and J 6 bases short, with 12 bases between. CDR3 protein: CASSSGTYSEAFF. In DNA form, the CDR3 reads TGTGCCAGCAGCTCCGGGACGTACTCTGAAGCTTTCTTT.